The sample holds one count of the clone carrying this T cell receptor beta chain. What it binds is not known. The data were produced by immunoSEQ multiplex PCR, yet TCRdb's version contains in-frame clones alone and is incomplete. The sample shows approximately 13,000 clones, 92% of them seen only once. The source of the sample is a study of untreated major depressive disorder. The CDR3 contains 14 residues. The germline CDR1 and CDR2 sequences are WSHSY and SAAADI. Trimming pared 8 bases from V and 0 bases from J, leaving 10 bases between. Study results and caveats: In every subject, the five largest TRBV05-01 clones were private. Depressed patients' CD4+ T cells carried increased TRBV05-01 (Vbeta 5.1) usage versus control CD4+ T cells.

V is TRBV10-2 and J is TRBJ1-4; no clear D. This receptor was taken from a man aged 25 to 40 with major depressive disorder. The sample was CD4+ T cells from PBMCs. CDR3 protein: CASRSSATNEKLFF. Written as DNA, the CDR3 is TGCGCCAGCCGGTCCTCGGCAACTAATGAAAAACTGTTTTTT.